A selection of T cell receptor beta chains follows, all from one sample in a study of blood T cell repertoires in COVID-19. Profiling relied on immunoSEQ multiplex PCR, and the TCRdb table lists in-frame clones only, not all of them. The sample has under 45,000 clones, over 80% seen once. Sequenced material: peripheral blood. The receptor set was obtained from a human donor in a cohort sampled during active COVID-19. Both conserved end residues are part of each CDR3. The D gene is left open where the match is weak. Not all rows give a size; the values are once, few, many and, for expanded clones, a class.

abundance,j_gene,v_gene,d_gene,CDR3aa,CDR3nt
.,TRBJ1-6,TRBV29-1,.,CSARTAAGSPLHF,TGCAGCGCCAGGACAGCCGCCGGGTCACCCCTCCACTTT
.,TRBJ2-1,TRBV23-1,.,CASSQIGSQGIGRGDNEQFF,TGCGCCAGCAGTCAAATCGGCTCACAGGGGATTGGGCGCGGGGACAATGAGCAGTTCTTC
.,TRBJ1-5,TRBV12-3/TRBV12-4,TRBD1,CASTQQGIQPQHF,TGTGCCAGCACCCAACAGGGGATTCAGCCCCAGCATTTT
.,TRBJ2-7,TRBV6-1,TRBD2,CASSAGQGRLAGGHEQYF,TGTGCCAGCAGTGCGGGACAGGGCCGACTAGCGGGAGGCCACGAGCAGTACTTC
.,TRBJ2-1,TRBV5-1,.,CASSLLGRTYNEQFF,TGCGCCAGCAGCTTGTTGGGCAGAACCTACAATGAGCAGTTCTTC
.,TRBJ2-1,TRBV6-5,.,CASSYLYSGNEQFF,TGTGCCAGCAGTTACCTATACTCGGGGAATGAGCAGTTCTTC
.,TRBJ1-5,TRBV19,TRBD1,CASRQTGLEQPQHF,TGTGCCAGTAGACAGACAGGGCTTGAGCAGCCCCAGCATTTT
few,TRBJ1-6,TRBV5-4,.,CASTPGDGNSPLHF,TGTGCCAGCACCCCAGGGGACGGCAATTCACCCCTCCACTTT
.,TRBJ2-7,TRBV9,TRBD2,CASSDRPSGGSLAEQYF,TGTGCCAGCAGCGACCGCCCTAGCGGGGGTTCCTTGGCCGAGCAGTACTTC
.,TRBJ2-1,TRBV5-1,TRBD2,CASSLRLAGGRDEQFF,TGCGCCAGCAGCCTGCGACTAGCGGGGGGGAGGGATGAGCAGTTCTTC
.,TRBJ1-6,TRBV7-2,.,CASTPGEKSWSPLHF,TGTGCCAGCACCCCCGGGGAAAAGAGCTGGTCACCCCTCCACTTT
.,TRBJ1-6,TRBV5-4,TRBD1,CASSPAGTAYNSPLHF,TGTGCCAGCAGCCCGGCCGGGACAGCCTATAATTCACCCCTCCACTTT
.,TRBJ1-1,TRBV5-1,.,CASSGGSTTRNTEAFF,TGCGCCAGCAGTGGGGGCTCCACCACAAGGAACACTGAAGCTTTCTTT
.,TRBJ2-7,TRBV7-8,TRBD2,CASSTLTSGSRYEQYF,TGTGCCAGCAGCACCCTTACTAGCGGGAGTCGATACGAGCAGTACTTC
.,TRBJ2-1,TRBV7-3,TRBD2,CASSPRTSGSWSYNEQFF,TGTGCCAGCAGCCCCCGGACTAGCGGGAGTTGGTCCTACAATGAGCAGTTCTTC
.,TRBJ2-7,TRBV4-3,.,CASSQERGSEQYF,TGCGCCAGCAGCCAAGAACGGGGAAGCGAGCAGTACTTC
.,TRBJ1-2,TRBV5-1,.,CASRRPGTVYGYTF,TGCGCCAGCAGGAGACCCGGGACTGTCTATGGCTACACCTTC
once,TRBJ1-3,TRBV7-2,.,CASSLVGGGIPFRNTIYF,TGTGCCAGCAGCTTAGTGGGCGGGGGGATTCCTTTCAGAAACACCATATATTTT
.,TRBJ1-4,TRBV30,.,CAWSVSGTLFF,TGTGCCTGGAGTGTATCGGGGACTCTGTTTTTT
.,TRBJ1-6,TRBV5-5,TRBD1,CASSLRTGGNSPLHF,TGTGCCAGCAGCTTGAGGACAGGGGGTAATTCACCCCTCCACTTT
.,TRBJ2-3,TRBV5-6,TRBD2,CASSALAGGTDTQYF,TGTGCCAGCAGCGCACTAGCGGGGGGCACAGATACGCAGTATTTT
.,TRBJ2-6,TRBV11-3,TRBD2,CASTSGTIPSGRAGANVLTF,TGTGCCAGCACCTCGGGGACTATCCCTTCGGGGCGAGCTGGGGCCAACGTCCTGACTTTC
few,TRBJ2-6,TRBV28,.,CASSPRGRTAGANVLTF,TGTGCCAGCAGTCCCCGGGGGAGGACTGCTGGGGCCAACGTCCTGACTTTC